This TCR beta chain was documented in a study of T-cell reconstitution after alpha-beta-depleted transplantation in children. Deletions cut 2 bases from V and 3 bases from J, with 13 bases between. Germline CDR1 is DFQATT and CDR2 is SNEGSKA (reference sequence). This CDR3 contains 14 residues. Ten or more counts support this clonotype. A TCRbeta library incorporating unique molecular identifiers was prepared. TCRdb analysed the PCR reads with MiXCR anew, one entry per CDR3 protein. The table includes about 170,000 distinct CDR3 sequences, more than 9.5% detected once. V and J are TRBV20-1 and TRBJ1-1, with D maybe TRBD1 (6 bases). The origin of this receptor is a boy aged 2 to 10 with acute myeloid leukemia, due to receive a stem cell transplant. The sequences come from PBMCs, collected before TCRalphabeta/CD19-depleted stem cell transplant. This chain's CDR3 is CSARPRGPDTEAFF. The CDR3 coding sequence is TGCAGTGCTAGACCCCGGGGGCCGGACACTGAAGCTTTCTTT.